This TCR beta chain was sequenced during a study of cytotoxic CD8 clonotypes in ibrutinib-treated CLL. Sequencing was performed with immunoSEQ multiplex PCR; in TCRdb, only in-frame clones are kept and a portion is missing. The repertoire holds just over 65,000 clones, with approximately 71% as singletons. Cryopreserved PBMCs yielded about 2 micrograms of genomic DNA for TCR beta libraries. The germline V and J ends were trimmed by 4 bases and 5 bases, with 15 bases remaining between them. This CDR3 spans 14 amino acids. Germline V gene sequence: CDR1 SGHRS, CDR2 YFSETQ. The origin of this receptor is a human donor with chronic lymphocytic leukemia. Sequencing used PBMCs, obtained after 12 months of ibrutinib treatment. The chain is built from TRBV5-1 and TRBJ2-5, with D perhaps TRBD2 (6 bases). The CDR3 is CASSAAGGLETQYF. The CDR3 DNA reads as TGCGCCAGCAGCGCGGCCGGGGGTTTGGAGACCCAGTACTTC.